This note documents a single T cell receptor (beta chain) sequence. Its antigen is unidentified. Both TCR beta VDJ combination and CDR3 sequence profiling were carried out. Genomic DNA was the template for this profiling. One entry per CDR3 protein results from TCRdb running MiXCR on the reads. The data show 200,000 or so distinct CDR3 sequences, with around 65% seen just once and around 45% held by the top ten. The data belong to a study of CD8+CD57+ T cells in acquired aplastic anemia. Study-level information: Sorted CD4+ and CD8+ cells yielded DNA averaging around 3.2 ug. Study findings and constraints: CD8+ Simpson's diversity did not differ significantly between patients and controls. Sharing between patients and controls was observed for some 27 CD8+ CDR3 sequences.

Germline V gene sequence: CDR1 SGHTA, CDR2 FQGNSA. CDR3 length: 16 amino acids. V was clipped by 1 base and J by 4 bases, with 14 bases between them. Sequences were obtained from sorted CD4+, CD8+, or CD8+CD57+ T cells (not recorded which) from PBMCs. The chain carries TRBV7-2 and TRBJ2-1; D is possibly TRBD2 (6 bases). The sequence was obtained from a human donor with severe aplastic anemia or a healthy control (not recorded which). CDR3 in amino acids: CASSLGGIALYNEQFF. The DNA for the CDR3 is TGTGCCAGCAGCTTAGGCGGGATCGCCCTATACAATGAGCAGTTCTTC.